This T cell receptor (beta chain) comes out of a study of blood T cell repertoires in COVID-19. Study background: The United States, Italy and Spain provided the acute and convalescent COVID-19 samples. The analysed material was cDNA or gDNA that came from T cells, B-cell-depleted T cells, or PBMCs.

Per the original methods: Reference gene primer amplification yielded estimated nucleated cell counts. The repertoire was sequenced with immunoSEQ multiplex PCR; TCRdb's copy has only in-frame clones and lacks some. The V and J calls and the clone size are those of that table, but D and trimming were determined from the DNA. The repertoire holds about 110,000 clones, with about 89% as singletons. CDR3 length: 17 amino acids. The germline V gene encodes CDR1 MNHEY and CDR2 SMNVEV (reference sequence). V gave up 4 bases and J gave up 3 bases, with 21 bases separating them. The V gene is TRBV27, the J gene TRBJ1-2; D is perhaps TRBD1 (5 bases). The sequence was collected from a woman between 25 and 40 years old with acute or convalescent COVID-19. Sequenced input: peripheral blood. The CDR3 nucleotides read TGTGCCAGCAGTTCACCCTCCCGGGGGGGGAAGGACTATGGCTACACCTTC. This codes for CASSSPSRGGKDYGYTF.